Following are 24 T cell receptor beta chains from one sample sequenced in a study of vaccination and CD4 T cells after COVID-19 (dated by TCRdb to between 2021 and 2024). This specimen's treatment or condition label, interpreted: roughly nine-day PBMC culture with coronavirus spike peptide pools or control peptides (ViraFEST assay). Libraries were made using PCR. Sequencing instrument: Illumina iSeq 100. At the Johns Hopkins FTIC core, DNA from the cultured CD4+ T cells underwent TCR sequencing with the Oncomine TCR Beta short-read assay. The public reads were reprocessed in TCRdb via fastp at Q25 and MiXCR, keeping in-frame beta chains. Entries are consolidated by CDR3 protein sequence, retaining the most common genes and DNA. The sample table records about 13,000 distinct CDR3 sequences; over 35% of these occur just once. The ten largest account for roughly 8% of the sample. For these TCRs, the target antigens are not known.

Material: CD4+ T cells from blood, cultured in vitro, obtained after SARS-CoV-2 vaccination. Source of these receptors: a human donor who had recovered from COVID-19.

The genes are TRBV7-9 and TRBJ1-4; D is possibly TRBD1 (6 bases). Trimming took 5 bases from V and 2 from J, leaving 12 bases between them. The CDR3 totals 15 residues. Germline V gives CDR1 SEHNR, CDR2 FQNEAQ (reference sequence). CDR3: CASSRIGQTNEKLFF. CDR3 coding DNA: TGTGCCAGCAGCCGTATCGGACAGACTAATGAAAAACTGTTTTTT.

This clonotype is medium-sized by share. The chain joins TRBV18 to TRBJ2-2; 13 bases fit TRBD2. Per the germline V gene, CDR1 is KGHSH and CDR2 is LQKENI. V trimming: 2 bases; J trimming: 7 bases; junction bases outside the gene matches: 4. The CDR3 spans 16 residues. The CDR3 protein is CASSPGLAGVFGELFF. The DNA for the CDR3 is TGTGCCAGCTCACCAGGACTAGCGGGAGTTTTCGGGGAGCTGTTTTTT.

The V call is TRBV27, the J call TRBJ2-1; 9 bases are a match to TRBD2. The CDR3 loop spans 17 amino acids. CDR1 and CDR2 (germline): MNHEY, SMNVEV (reference sequence). Trimming at V came to 5 bases and at J to 8 bases, leaving 16 bases not matched to a gene. The CDR3 is CASSRKVAGEPRDEQFF. Here the CDR3 DNA reads TGTGCCAGCAGTCGAAAAGTAGCGGGAGAACCTCGGGATGAGCAGTTCTTC.

This clonotype is medium-sized in the sample. The chain employs TRBV7-9 and TRBJ2-3; 8 bases are a match to TRBD2. CDR1 is SEHNR, CDR2 FQNEAQ, per germline (reference sequence). The CDR3 consists of 15 residues. With V trimmed by 8 bases and J by 5 bases, 12 bases remained unmatched. This CDR3 reads CASLPSGTSGDTQYF. The CDR3, as DNA: TGTGCCAGCTTACCTAGTGGTACTAGCGGAGATACGCAGTATTTT. The full variable domain, completed using reference TRBV7-9 and TRBJ2-3, is DTGVSQNPRHKITKRGQNVTFRCDPISEHNRLYWYRQTLGQGPEFLTYFQNEAQLEKSRLLSDRFSAERPKGSFSTLEIQRTEQGDSAMYLCASLPSGTSGDTQYFGPGTRLTVL.

This clonotype was counted between two and nine times. The chain couples TRBV11-3 to TRBJ2-5; D is possibly TRBD2 (5 bases). The CDR3 totals 17 residues. The V gene lost 1 base and the J gene lost 5 bases, with 20 bases spanning the gap. Germline V CDR1 and CDR2: SGHNT, YENEEA. CDR3 protein: CASSLGAREKPDETQYF. For the CDR3, the DNA is TGTGCCAGCAGCTTAGGAGCCCGGGAAAAACCGGATGAGACCCAGTACTTC.

This clonotype was counted a few times. This chain links TRBV2 with TRBJ1-6, with TRBD1 as a possible D gene (5 bases). The CDR3 loop spans 15 amino acids. V lost 3 bases and J lost 8, with 14 bases in between. Germline values: CDR1 SNHLY, CDR2 FYNNEI. The DNA for the CDR3 is TGTGCCAGCAGTGAGATCCAGGGAATCGATTCACCCCTCCACTTT. Amino acid sequence: CASSEIQGIDSPLHF. The entire variable domain, with the rest obtained from reference TRBV2 and TRBJ1-6, is as follows: EPEVTQTPSHQVTQMGQEVILRCVPISNHLYFYWYRQILGQKVEFLVSFYNNEISEKSEIFDDQFSVERPDGSNFTLKIRSTKLEDSAMYFCASSEIQGIDSPLHFGNGTRLTVT.

The V gene is TRBV4-2, the J gene TRBJ2-3; tentatively, D is TRBD2 (6 bases). There are 14 residues in the CDR3. The V end was cut by 1 base, the J end by 4 bases, with 9 bases between. Germline V CDR1 and CDR2: LGHNA, YNFKEQ. In DNA, the CDR3 is TGTGCCAGCAGCCAAGCGGGAGAGGCAGATACGCAGTATTTT. Its translation is CASSQAGEADTQYF.

J is TRBJ2-3 and V is TRBV19; TRBD2 aligns across 14 bases. V trimming: 1 base; J trimming: 2 bases; junction bases outside the gene matches: 11. The V gene's germline CDR1 is LNHDA and CDR2 SQIVND (reference sequence). This CDR3 is built from 20 residues. The CDR3 is CASSIVGLAGEHRVTDTQYF. In nucleotides, the CDR3 is TGTGCCAGTAGTATAGTGGGACTAGCGGGAGAGCACAGGGTCACAGATACGCAGTATTTT.

V gene TRBV20-1 combines with J gene TRBJ1-5; TRBD1 matches at 10 bases. CDR3 length: 19 amino acids. The trim removed 0 bases at V and 1 base at J, leaving 12 bases unmatched. Germline assignment: CDR1 DFQATT and CDR2 SNEGSKA (reference sequence). The DNA of the CDR3 is TGCAGTGCTAGAGATATTAGTGACAGGGGGCTTGAAAGCAATCAGCCCCAGCATTTT. It encodes CSARDISDRGLESNQPQHF.

This clonotype was seen more than once but under ten times. The chain carries TRBV19 and TRBJ2-2, with 13 nucleotides matching TRBD2. The CDR3 covers 18 residues. CDR1 is LNHDA and CDR2 is SQIVND in the germline V gene (reference sequence). The trim removed 5 bases at V and 5 bases at J, leaving 11 bases unmatched. The CDR3 reads CASSPGLAGVVLTGELFF. Here the CDR3 DNA reads TGTGCCAGTAGTCCCGGACTAGCGGGAGTTGTGTTGACCGGGGAGCTGTTTTTT.

The chain employs TRBV28 and TRBJ2-1, with 9 bases fitting TRBD2. The germline V gene has CDR1 MDHEN and CDR2 SYDVKM. The CDR3 consists of 15 residues. Trimming took 8 bases from V and 4 from J; bases not matched to a gene: 9. The CDR3 spells CASFDGGRDYNEQFF. For the CDR3, the DNA is TGTGCCAGCTTTGATGGCGGGAGGGATTACAATGAGCAGTTCTTC.

This rearrangement joins TRBV28 to TRBJ2-3, with 9 bases aligning to TRBD1. The length of the CDR3 is 14 residues. The germline CDR1 and CDR2 sequences are MDHEN and SYDVKM. Trimming took 6 bases from V and 3 from J; bases not matched to a gene: 4. CDR3 amino acids: CASSRGQGTDTQYF. Here the CDR3 DNA reads TGTGCCAGCAGCCGAGGACAGGGGACAGATACGCAGTATTTT.

This clonotype came up a few times. The chain uses TRBV4-2 and TRBJ2-2, with D perhaps matching TRBD2 (5 bases). V was cut by 0 bases and J by 7 bases, with 15 bases left in between. This CDR3 spans 16 amino acids. Germline CDR1 LGHNA, CDR2 YNFKEQ. CDR3 sequence: CASSQDPGGEGGELFF. As DNA, the CDR3 is TGTGCCAGCAGCCAAGATCCAGGTGGTGAGGGCGGGGAGCTGTTTTTT.

This clonotype was seen more than once but under ten times. J is TRBJ2-5 and V is TRBV7-3; 8 nucleotides match TRBD2. Losses at the gene ends were 5 bases for V and 5 bases for J; bases not matched to a gene: 10. The V gene's germline CDR1 is SGHTA and CDR2 FQGTGA. This CDR3 contains 15 residues. CDR3 region: CASSAQAGAAETQYF. CDR3 nucleotides: TGTGCCAGCAGCGCGCAAGCGGGAGCGGCTGAGACCCAGTACTTC. The full variable domain, with the rest looked up from reference TRBV7-3 and TRBJ2-5, is GAGVSQTPSNKVTEKGKYVELRCDPISGHTALYWYRQSLGQGPEFLIYFQGTGAADDSGLPNDRFFAVRPEGSVSTLKIQRTERGDSAVYLCASSAQAGAAETQYFGPGTRLLVL.

CDR3 sequence: CASSPDHYEQYF. The CDR3 nucleotides are TGTGCCAGCAGCCCGGATCACTACGAGCAGTACTTC. This chain connects TRBV14 to TRBJ2-7, with unresolved D. CDR3 length: 12 residues. Germline V gene sequence: CDR1 SGHDN, CDR2 FVKESK. Trimming pared 4 bases from V and 3 bases from J, leaving 7 bases between.

This clonotype was seen more than once but under ten times. The chain is built from TRBV15 and TRBJ2-5, with D perhaps being TRBD1 or TRBD2 (5 bases each). There are 14 residues in the CDR3. Trimming stripped 3 bases from V and 7 bases from J, with 15 bases between. CDR1 and CDR2 (germline): LNHNV, YYDKDF (reference sequence). This CDR3 reads CATSSHGDRGTQYF. DNA for the CDR3: TGTGCCACCAGCAGTCACGGGGACCGGGGGACCCAGTACTTC.

The chain combines TRBV7-8 with TRBJ2-2; 7 bases match TRBD2. This CDR3 region has 17 residues. Trimming at V came to 1 base and at J to 4 bases, leaving 9 bases not matched to a gene. Germline CDR1 SGHVS, CDR2 FQNEAQ. The CDR3 sequence: CASSLDGGRVSTGELFF. In nucleotides, the CDR3 is TGTGCCAGCAGCTTAGATGGCGGGAGAGTCAGCACCGGGGAGCTGTTTTTT.

The chain is built from TRBV20-1 and TRBJ2-2; no reliable D call. V was shortened by 3 bases and J by 6 bases, with 11 bases between the two germline ends. CDR3 length: 13 amino acids. Germline loops: CDR1 DFQATT, CDR2 SNEGSKA (reference sequence). CDR3 nucleotide sequence: TGCAGTGCTAGCCCCCTGAGTCCCGGGGAGCTGTTTTTT. Its protein product is CSASPLSPGELFF.

This clonotype showed up just a few times. The V and J genes are TRBV27 and TRBJ2-5; perhaps TRBD2 as D (6 bases). CDR1 and CDR2 (germline): MNHEY, SMNVEV (reference sequence). CDR3 size: 14 residues. Trimming pared 3 bases from V and 4 bases from J, leaving 12 bases between. The chain's CDR3 is CASSLGWDSETQYF. CDR3 DNA: TGTGCCAGCAGTTTGGGGTGGGACTCAGAGACCCAGTACTTC.

This clonotype was recorded a few times. The chain employs TRBV30 and TRBJ2-1; D tentatively reads TRBD1 or TRBD2 (5 bases each). Germline lookup yields CDR1 GTSNPN and CDR2 SVGIG (reference sequence). The CDR3 length is 16 residues. The V gene lost 3 bases and the J gene lost 5 bases, with 20 bases spanning the gap. CDR3 loop: CAWRGDSVRPNNEQFF. CDR3 bases: TGTGCCTGGAGGGGGGATAGCGTCCGGCCCAACAATGAGCAGTTCTTC.

The V call is TRBV6-1, the J call TRBJ1-2; perhaps TRBD1 as D (5 bases). The length of the CDR3 is 14 residues. V was clipped by 8 bases and J by 0 bases, with 13 bases between them. CDR1 is MNHNS and CDR2 is SASEGT in the germline V gene. The CDR3 sequence is CASRPGPANYGYTF. CDR3 bases: TGTGCCAGCCGCCCGGGACCAGCTAACTATGGCTACACCTTC.

By share, this clonotype counts as medium-sized (0.01 to 0.1%). This chain joins TRBV14 and TRBJ2-4, with D uncertain. The germline CDR1 and CDR2 sequences are SGHDN and FVKESK. The length of the CDR3 is 11 residues. The V and J ends lost 1 base and 7 bases respectively, with 2 bases between them. The CDR3 bases are TGTGCCAGCAGCCAAGCCAACATTCAGTACTTC. Protein product: CASSQANIQYF.

This clonotype has just a few counts. V is TRBV25-1 and J is TRBJ2-7; D perhaps matches TRBD2 (8 bases). V shed 1 base and J shed 5 bases, with 15 bases lying between them. In germline, CDR1 is MGHDK, CDR2 SYGVNS. CDR3 length: 15 residues. CDR3 nucleotides: TGTGCCAGCAGTGAATCAGGGGGACTAGTTCACGAGCAGTACTTC. Translation gives CASSESGGLVHEQYF.

The V call is TRBV7-2, the J call TRBJ1-6; D uncertain. The germline V gene encodes CDR1 SGHTA and CDR2 FQGNSA. The CDR3 extends over 15 amino acids. Trimming removed 1 base at V and 5 bases at J, with 9 bases between. The chain's CDR3 is CASSLGQADNSPLHF. The CDR3 region has the DNA TGTGCCAGCAGCTTAGGGCAGGCAGATAATTCACCCCTCCACTTT.